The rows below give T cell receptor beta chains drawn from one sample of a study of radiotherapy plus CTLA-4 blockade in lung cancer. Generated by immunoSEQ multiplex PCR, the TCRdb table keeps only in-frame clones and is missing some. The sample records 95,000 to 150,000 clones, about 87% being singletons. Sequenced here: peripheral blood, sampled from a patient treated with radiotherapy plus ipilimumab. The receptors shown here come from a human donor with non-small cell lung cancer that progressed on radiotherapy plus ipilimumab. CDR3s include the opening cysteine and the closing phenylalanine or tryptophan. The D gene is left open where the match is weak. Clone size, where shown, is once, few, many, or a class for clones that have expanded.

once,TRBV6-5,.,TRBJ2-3,TGTGCCAGCCGAGCGGCCAGCACAGATACGCAGTATTTT,CASRAASTDTQYF
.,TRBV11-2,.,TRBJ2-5,TGTGCCAGCAGCTTAGCGGAGGGCAAGACCCAGTACTTC,CASSLAEGKTQYF
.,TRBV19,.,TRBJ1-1,TGTGCCAGTAGTACCCAGAGAAACACTGAAGCTTTCTTT,CASSTQRNTEAFF
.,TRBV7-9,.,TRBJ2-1,TGTGCCAGCAGCAACTCGGACTACTACAATGAGCAGTTCTTC,CASSNSDYYNEQFF
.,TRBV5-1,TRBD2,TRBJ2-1,TGCGCCAGCAGCTTGGAAGCGGGAGTTAAGTTCTTC,CASSLEAGVKFF
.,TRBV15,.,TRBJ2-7,TGTGCCACCAGCCTTGGGGCGGTCGGCTCCTACGAGCAGTACTTC,CATSLGAVGSYEQYF
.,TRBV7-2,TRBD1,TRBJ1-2,TGTGCCAGCAGCTTAAACAGGGGAGGGGGCTACACCTTC,CASSLNRGGGYTF
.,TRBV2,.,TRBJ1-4,TGTGCCAGCAGTGGGAGGCTGGCCAATGAAAAACTGTTTTTT,CASSGRLANEKLFF
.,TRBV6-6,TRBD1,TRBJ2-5,TGTGCCAGCAGTTCCGACCGTCGGGACAGGGGAGAGACCCAGTACTTC,CASSSDRRDRGETQYF
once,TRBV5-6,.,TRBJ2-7,TGTGCCAGCAGGTTGATCGGGGACTCCTACGAGCAGTACTTC,CASRLIGDSYEQYF
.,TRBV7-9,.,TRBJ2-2,TGTGCCAGCACCTTAGGGGGGCTCGGCGGGGAGCTGTTTTTT,CASTLGGLGGELFF
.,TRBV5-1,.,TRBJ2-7,TGCGCCAGCAGCTTAAGTATGCACAGCTTCTCCTACGAGCAGTACTTC,CASSLSMHSFSYEQYF
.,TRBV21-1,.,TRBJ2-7,TGTGCCAGCTGGCGACCCCCAGGCGACGAGCAGTACTTC,CASWRPPGDEQYF
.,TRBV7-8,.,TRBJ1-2,TGTGCCAGCAGCTTGGACAGATCTACTAACTATGGCTACACCTTC,CASSLDRSTNYGYTF
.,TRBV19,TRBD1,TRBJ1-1,TGTGCCAGTAGTATAGTTGGGACAGGGAACACTGAAGCTTTCTTT,CASSIVGTGNTEAFF
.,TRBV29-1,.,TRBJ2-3,TGCAGCGTTGGGCAGGGCCCAGATACGCAGTATTTT,CSVGQGPDTQYF
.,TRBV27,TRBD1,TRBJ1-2,TGTGCCAGCAGTTTATTCGGGACAGCATATGGCTACACCTTC,CASSLFGTAYGYTF
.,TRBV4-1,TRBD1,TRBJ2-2,TGCGCCAGCAGCCAAGAAGGGACAGGGTTGTCCGGGGAGCTGTTTTTT,CASSQEGTGLSGELFF
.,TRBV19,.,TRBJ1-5,TGTGCCAGTACCCACACTACATGGGTTGACAATCAGCCCCAGCATTTT,CASTHTTWVDNQPQHF
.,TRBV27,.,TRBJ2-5,TGTGCCAGCAGTCCCTCCTCTTGGGTAGAGACCCAGTACTTC,CASSPSSWVETQYF
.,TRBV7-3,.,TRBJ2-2,TGTGCCAGCAGCTTAAGGGTTATGACCGGGGAGCTGTTTTTT,CASSLRVMTGELFF
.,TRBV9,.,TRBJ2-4,TGTGCCAGCAGCGTAGAAGCTTGGGGGGACATTCAGTACTTC,CASSVEAWGDIQYF
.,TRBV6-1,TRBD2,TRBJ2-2,TGTGCCAGCAGTCTAGCGGGGAACGGGGAGCTGTTTTTT,CASSLAGNGELFF
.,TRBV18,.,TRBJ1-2,TGTGCCAGCTCACCACTGCCAGCAGACTCCCCGAATGGCTACACCTTC,CASSPLPADSPNGYTF
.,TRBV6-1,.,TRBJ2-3,TGTGCCAGCAACAGGGTTGGAGATACGCAGTATTTT,CASNRVGDTQYF
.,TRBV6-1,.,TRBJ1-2,TGTGCCAGCAGTGAATTTGGGGGCGCACATATTAACTATGGCTACACCTTC,CASSEFGGAHINYGYTF
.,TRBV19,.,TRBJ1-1,TGTGCCAGTAGGGTGACAGTGAACACTGAAGCTTTCTTT,CASRVTVNTEAFF
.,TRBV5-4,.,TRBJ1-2,TGTGCCAGCAGCTTTGGACAGAATTACTATGGCTACACCTTC,CASSFGQNYYGYTF
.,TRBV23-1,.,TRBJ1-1,TGCGCCAGCAGTCAATCGGTACAGAAAGCTTTCTTT,CASSQSVQKAFF
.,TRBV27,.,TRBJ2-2,TGTGCCAGCAGTCGACAGGGAGGGTCCGGGGAGCTGTTTTTT,CASSRQGGSGELFF
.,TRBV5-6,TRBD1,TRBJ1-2,TGTGCCAGCAGTCGGGACAGGGATAACTATGGCTACACCTTC,CASSRDRDNYGYTF